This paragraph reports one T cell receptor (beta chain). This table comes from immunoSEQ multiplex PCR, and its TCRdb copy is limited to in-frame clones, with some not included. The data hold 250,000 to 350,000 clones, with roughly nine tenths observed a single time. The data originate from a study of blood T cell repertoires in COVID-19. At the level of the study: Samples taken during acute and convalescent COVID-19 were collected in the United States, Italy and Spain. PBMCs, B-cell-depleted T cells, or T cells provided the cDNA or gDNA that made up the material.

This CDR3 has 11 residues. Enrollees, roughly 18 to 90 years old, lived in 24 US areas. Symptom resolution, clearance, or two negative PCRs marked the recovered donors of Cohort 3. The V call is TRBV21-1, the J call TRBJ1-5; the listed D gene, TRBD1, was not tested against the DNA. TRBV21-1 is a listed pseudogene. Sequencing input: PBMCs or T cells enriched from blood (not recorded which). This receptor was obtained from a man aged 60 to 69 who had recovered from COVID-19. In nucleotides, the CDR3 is TGTGCCAGCAGCACAAATCAGCCCCAGCATTTT. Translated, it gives CASSTNQPQHF.